This entry concerns a single T cell receptor beta chain. Its antigen is currently unknown. Germline lookup yields CDR1 SEHNR and CDR2 FQNEAQ (reference sequence). The CDR3 covers 15 residues. V dropped 1 base and J dropped 0; count of bases not matched to a gene: 0. The entry originates in a study of cytomegalovirus exposure and HLA in healthy donors. Study-wide background: The same platform used for the 600 to 750 first-cohort repertoires was also used for the 90 to 150 validation repertoires, as a later analysis reported.

Assay: immunoSEQ multiplex PCR; the TCRdb copy retains only in-frame clones and omits some. The sample lists about 49,000 clones, 94% occurring once. General study results and limits: The listing of approximately 160 TCR beta chains classed them as cytomegalovirus-associated. Usually a TCR sequence was rare, but some public TCRs were found in many donors.

The sequencing sample was made of PBMCs. This sequence joins TRBV7-9 and TRBJ2-3; 8 bases fit TRBD2. This sequence originates from a woman aged 18-29 years in good health and CMV-seropositive. The CDR3 DNA reads as TGTGCCAGCAGCTTAGGACTAGCGAGCACAGATACGCAGTATTTT. It encodes CASSLGLASTDTQYF.